This entry lists 3 T cell receptor beta chains sequenced from one sample in a study of Graves' ophthalmopathy and Graves' hyperthyroidism. Using RNA transcripts, the TCR beta CDR3 regions were amplified. The library came from an HTBI-primed first-round RT-PCR and a second-round multiplex PCR. TCRdb fed the multiplex PCR reads into MiXCR, producing one record per CDR3 protein. The profile covers approximately 150,000 distinct CDR3 sequences, with just under 40% appearing a single time and less than 9.5% taken by the ten largest. What was sequenced was peripheral blood. The receptor source for this set is a man aged 30 to 45 with Graves' ophthalmopathy.

J is TRBJ2-7 and V is TRBV12-3 or TRBV12-4, with D possibly TRBD1 on 5 matching bases. The V and J ends lost 3 bases and 1 base respectively, with 10 bases between them. This CDR3 is built from 14 residues. The CDR3 DNA reads as TGTGCCAGCAGTTTTCCGGCAGGGTCCTACGAGCAGTACTTC. It translates to CASSFPAGSYEQYF.

This clonotype was recorded at least ten times. This sequence joins TRBV30 and TRBJ2-5, with 10 positions matching TRBD2. J was trimmed by 5 bases and V by 0 bases; bases with no gene match: 12. This CDR3 spans 17 amino acids. CDR1 is GTSNPN and CDR2 is SVGIG in the germline V gene (reference sequence). CDR3: CAWSVSPAGGSSETQYF. CDR3 bases: TGTGCCTGGAGTGTCTCGCCAGCGGGGGGGAGTTCGGAGACCCAGTACTTC.

This clonotype was recorded many times. The chain uses TRBV4-3 and TRBJ1-1; D is perhaps TRBD1 (5 bases). V gave up 3 bases and J gave up 4 bases, with 12 bases separating them. This CDR3 comprises 14 residues. Germline CDR1 LGHNA, CDR2 YSLEER. In nucleotides, the CDR3 is TGCGCCAGCAGCCACTCCGCAGGGACCACTGAAGCTTTCTTT. It encodes CASSHSAGTTEAFF.